The present T cell receptor beta chain was sequenced within a study of blood T cell repertoires in COVID-19. About the research overall: Specimens from acute and convalescent COVID-19 originated in the United States, Italy and Spain. Sample material is recorded as cDNA or gDNA derived from T cells, B-cell-depleted T cells, or PBMCs.

This CDR3 is built from 16 residues. Trimming left V 1 base short and J 7 bases short, with 17 bases between. Germline V lookup: CDR1 SEHNR, CDR2 FQNEAQ (reference sequence). The data were produced by immunoSEQ multiplex PCR, yet TCRdb's version contains in-frame clones alone and is incomplete. The sample carries roughly 280,000 clones, 80% to 90% recorded once. The genes are TRBV7-9 and TRBJ2-1; D is undetermined. The receptor comes from a woman in her seventies with acute or convalescent COVID-19. Source material: peripheral blood. CDR3 in DNA: TGTGCCAGCAGCTTAGTGTACGTCTCTTCGGTGAATGAGCAGTTCTTC. Its translation: CASSLVYVSSVNEQFF. The full variable domain, with the rest looked up from reference TRBV7-9 and TRBJ2-1, is DTGVSQNPRHKITKRGQNVTFRCDPISEHNRLYWYRQTLGQGPEFLTYFQNEAQLEKSRLLSDRFSAERPKGSFSTLEIQRTEQGDSAMYLCASSLVYVSSVNEQFFGPGTRLTVL.